The 24 T cell receptor beta chains below all came from one sample that was sequenced in a study of early T cells in non-severe SARS-CoV-2 infection. TCRdb ran MiXCR on the 5' RACE reads and lists one entry per CDR3 protein. The profile shows around 22,000 distinct CDR3 sequences, around 3.3% of them singletons. Sequencing was performed on whole blood. The receptors stem from an adult who was a healthcare worker with PCR-confirmed SARS-CoV-2 infection or an uninfected control (not recorded which).

This clonotype was recorded many times. This chain joins TRBV29-1 and TRBJ2-3; TRBD1 aligns across 8 bases. Per the germline V gene, CDR1 is SQVTM and CDR2 is ANQGSEA. The CDR3 length is 13 residues. Trimming removed 5 bases from V and 2 bases from J; junction bases left unmatched: 3. CDR3 DNA: TGCAGCGTTCGGACAGGGCCCACAGATACGCAGTATTTT. Translating it yields CSVRTGPTDTQYF.

This chain joins TRBV10-3 and TRBJ2-7, with TRBD1 identical over 7 bases. CDR1 and CDR2 from the germline V gene are ENHRY and SYGVKD. The CDR3 length is 15 residues. The V segment lost 5 bases and the J segment 4 bases; nucleotides outside the gene matches: 11. In nucleotides, the CDR3 is TGTGCCATCAGTCCAGGCCCCGACAGGGAGTACGAGCAGTACTTC. Its protein product is CAISPGPDREYEQYF.

This clonotype rates as medium-sized. The V and J genes are TRBV7-9 and TRBJ2-1; TRBD2 is a possible D gene (6 bases). Germline CDR1 and CDR2: SEHNR and FQNEAQ (reference sequence). The CDR3 is 15 amino acids. V lost 4 bases and J lost 7, with 17 bases in between. The CDR3 DNA is TGTGCCAGCAGCTCGATTGTAGGAGGGGTAAATGAGCAGTTCTTC. Translating gives CASSSIVGGVNEQFF. Combining the CDR3 with reference TRBV7-9 and TRBJ2-1 gives the whole variable domain DTGVSQNPRHKITKRGQNVTFRCDPISEHNRLYWYRQTLGQGPEFLTYFQNEAQLEKSRLLSDRFSAERPKGSFSTLEIQRTEQGDSAMYLCASSSIVGGVNEQFFGPGTRLTVL.

This clonotype was observed at least ten times. This chain links TRBV7-2 with TRBJ1-5; 10 bases agree with TRBD1. Per the germline V gene, CDR1 is SGHTA and CDR2 is FQGNSA. The CDR3 sequence is 14 residues long. The V gene end was trimmed by 4 bases and the J gene end by 11 bases; junction bases not matched to a gene: 8. The chain's CDR3 is CASSWDRGLVAQHF. DNA for the CDR3: TGTGCCAGCAGCTGGGACAGGGGATTAGTAGCCCAGCATTTT. The variable domain in full, with the rest retrieved from reference TRBV7-2 and TRBJ1-5, is GAGVSQSPSNKVTEKGKDVELRCDPISGHTALYWYRQSLGQGLEFLIYFQGNSAPDKSGLPSDRFSAERTGGSVSTLTIQRTQQEDSAVYLCASSWDRGLVAQHFGDGTRLSIL.

This clonotype appeared many times. The chain carries TRBV6-5 and TRBJ2-2; no firm D call. The CDR3 runs to 16 residues. Per the germline V gene, CDR1 is MNHEY and CDR2 is SVGAGI. The V end was cut by 9 bases, the J end by 0 bases, with 17 bases between. The CDR3: CASSPVGPANTGELFF. CDR3 in DNA: TGTGCCAGTTCCCCGGTTGGGCCTGCGAACACCGGGGAGCTGTTTTTT.

Ten or more counts support this clonotype. The chain carries TRBV6-2 or TRBV6-3 and TRBJ2-1; D call uncertain. The V gene's germline CDR1 is MNHEY and CDR2 SVGEGT. This CDR3 comprises 11 residues. V was trimmed by 6 bases and J by 7 bases, leaving 7 bases between them. DNA of the CDR3: TGTGCCAGCAGGAAACAAAATGAGCAGTTCTTC. Protein: CASRKQNEQFF.

Ten or more counts support this clonotype. The CDR3 loop is CASSPFEGAFF. The CDR3 bases are TGTGCCAGCAGCCCCTTCGAAGGCGCTTTCTTT. This chain uses TRBV7-9 with TRBJ1-1; D is undetermined. The CDR3 extends over 11 amino acids. V dropped 5 bases and J dropped 11 bases, with 12 bases sitting between them. Per germline, CDR1 SEHNR and CDR2 FQNEAQ (reference sequence).

In nucleotides, the CDR3 is TGTGCCAGCAGGGAGTCCACAGATACGCAGTATTTT. Amino acids: CASRESTDTQYF. The chain uses TRBV6-5 and TRBJ2-3; D remains unclear. The CDR3 has 12 residues. Trimming pared 6 bases from V and 2 bases from J, leaving 6 bases between. Germline V gene sequence: CDR1 MNHEY, CDR2 SVGAGI.

This clonotype was found many times. This chain links TRBV29-1 with TRBJ1-5; TRBD1 aligns across 10 bases. The trim removed 7 bases at V and 5 bases at J, leaving 5 bases unmatched. Germline loops: CDR1 SQVTM, CDR2 ANQGSEA. The CDR3 runs to 13 residues. CDR3 in amino acids: CSAQTGGDQPQHF. The CDR3 DNA reads TGCAGCGCCCAGACAGGGGGCGATCAGCCCCAGCATTTT.

This clonotype was recorded many times. The chain is built from TRBV28 and TRBJ1-1, with D possibly being TRBD1 (5 bases). V was cut by 5 bases and J by 9 bases, with 10 bases left in between. This CDR3 region has 11 residues. Germline values: CDR1 MDHEN, CDR2 SYDVKM. The CDR3 sequence is CASSLPGKAFF. For the CDR3, the DNA is TGTGCCAGCAGTCTCCCAGGGAAAGCTTTCTTT.

This clonotype is judged medium-sized (0.01 to 0.1%). The V call is TRBV7-2, the J call TRBJ2-7; 7 nucleotides line up with TRBD1. This CDR3 comprises 15 residues. V trimming: 2 bases; J trimming: 1 base; junction bases outside the gene matches: 5. Germline assignment: CDR1 SGHTA and CDR2 FQGNSA. The CDR3: CASSLPGTVSYEQYF. CDR3 DNA sequence: TGTGCCAGCAGCTTACCCGGGACAGTGTCCTACGAGCAGTACTTC.

At least ten counts were recorded for this clonotype. The J gene is TRBJ2-7, the V gene TRBV25-1, with D possibly TRBD1 on 6 matching bases. The V gene lost 2 bases and the J gene lost 2 bases, with 16 bases spanning the gap. This CDR3 contains 16 residues. Germline loops: CDR1 MGHDK, CDR2 SYGVNS. CDR3 residues: CASSEGRKGQTYEQYF. The CDR3 DNA follows: TGTGCCAGCAGTGAAGGACGAAAAGGACAGACCTACGAGCAGTACTTC.

This clonotype occurred many times. This chain connects TRBV11-2 to TRBJ2-1, with 12 bases fitting TRBD2. Germline V gene data show CDR1 as SGHAT and CDR2 as FQNNGV. Losses at the gene ends were 5 bases for V and 1 base for J; bases not matched to a gene: 3. CDR3 length equals 16 residues. The CDR3 sequence is CASSGLAGRSYNEQFF. The CDR3 bases are TGTGCCAGCAGCGGACTAGCGGGACGGTCCTACAATGAGCAGTTCTTC.

This clonotype was picked up a small number of times. The chain is built from TRBV29-1 and TRBJ2-7; 8 bases fit TRBD1. V was clipped by 7 bases and J by 6 bases; unmatched bases: 2. This CDR3 is built from 10 residues. CDR1 and CDR2 from the germline V gene are SQVTM and ANQGSEA. CDR3 in amino acids: CSAGTGEQYF. CDR3 nucleotide sequence: TGCAGCGCCGGGACAGGCGAGCAGTACTTC.

This clonotype was detected many times. The chain uses TRBV29-1 and TRBJ1-1; no clear D. From germline, CDR1 is SQVTM and CDR2 ANQGSEA. This CDR3 contains 13 residues. Trimming stripped 4 bases from V and 1 base from J, with 10 bases between. CDR3 amino acids: CSVGWETNTEAFF. The DNA for the CDR3 is TGCAGCGTTGGATGGGAGACGAACACTGAAGCTTTCTTT.

This clonotype is termed medium-sized. V usage is TRBV9 and J usage is TRBJ2-2, with unresolved D. Trimming left V 0 bases short and J 7 bases short, with 7 bases between. The germline gives CDR1 SGDLS, CDR2 YYNGEE. The CDR3 contains 13 residues. The CDR3 DNA reads TGTGCCAGCAGCGTAGGAAGCAACGGGGAGCTGTTTTTT. Translated: CASSVGSNGELFF.

This clonotype was recorded many times. The CDR3 here is CASSLPGHSNTEAFF. CDR3 nucleotides: TGTGCCAGCAGCTTGCCGGGACACTCGAACACTGAAGCTTTCTTT. The chain carries TRBV5-6 and TRBJ1-1; possible D gene TRBD1, 6 bases. Trimming pared 1 base from V and 1 base from J, leaving 11 bases between. This CDR3 is built from 15 residues. In germline, CDR1 is SGHDT, CDR2 YYEEEE. The whole variable domain, filled in from reference TRBV5-6 and TRBJ1-1, reads DAGVTQSPTHLIKTRGQQVTLRCSPKSGHDTVSWYQQALGQGPQFIFQYYEEEERQRGNFPDRFSGHQFPNYSSELNVNALLLGDSALYLCASSLPGHSNTEAFFGQGTRLTVV.

About this clonotype itself: A much larger clone is a single base away; this may be a read error. The chain links TRBV28 to TRBJ2-3; 8 positions match TRBD1. The CDR3 is made up of 15 amino acids. Germline V gene data show CDR1 as MDHEN and CDR2 as SYDVKM. The CDR3 bases are TGTGCCTGCAGTTTTAGTCAGGGGGCCCCAGATACGCAGTATTTT. Encoded protein: CACSFSQGAPDTQYF.

This clonotype is labeled medium-sized. The chain joins TRBV20-1 to TRBJ2-7; the match to TRBD1 covers 7 bases. The V gene end was trimmed by 8 bases and the J gene end by 6 bases; junction bases not matched to a gene: 7. From germline, CDR1 is DFQATT and CDR2 SNEGSKA (reference sequence). The CDR3 spans 11 residues. The CDR3 sequence is CSSDRVPEQYF. For the CDR3, the DNA is TGCAGTTCAGACAGGGTCCCCGAGCAGTACTTC.

The chain combines TRBV5-5 with TRBJ2-1; 10 nucleotides line up with TRBD2. The V gene end was trimmed by 4 bases and the J gene end by 8 bases; junction bases not matched to a gene: 6. This CDR3 is built from 14 residues. Germline values: CDR1 SGHKS, CDR2 YYEKEE (reference sequence). The DNA of the CDR3 is TGTGCCAGCAGCCCGCTAGCGGGAGTTCATGAGCAGTTCTTC. Translating it yields CASSPLAGVHEQFF.

This clonotype was recorded at least ten times. This chain joins TRBV7-2 and TRBJ2-2; D is unclear. CDR1 is SGHTA, CDR2 FQGNSA, per germline. Trimming left V 7 bases short and J 3 bases short, with 6 bases between. The CDR3 is made up of 12 amino acids. CDR3 region: CASTVYTGELFF. The CDR3 DNA is TGTGCCAGCACCGTATACACCGGGGAGCTGTTTTTT.

In this sample, this clonotype is medium-sized (0.01 to 0.1%). The CDR3 nucleotides read TGCAGCGCTAGAGCCCTAGCGAGACGTAACAATGAGCAGTTCTTC. Its translation is CSARALARRNNEQFF. The J gene is TRBJ2-1, the V gene TRBV29-1; TRBD2 is a possible D gene (6 bases). Trimming took 7 bases from V and 5 from J, leaving 21 bases between them. This CDR3 is built from 15 residues. Germline loops: CDR1 SQVTM, CDR2 ANQGSEA.

Many counts were recorded for this clonotype. The chain employs TRBV12-3 or TRBV12-4 and TRBJ1-3; D is uncertain. CDR3 length equals 14 residues. Trimming pared 6 bases from V and 4 bases from J, leaving 13 bases between. CDR3 DNA sequence: TGTGCCAGCAGCCGAAGGAGAAAGGGAAACACCATATATTTT. This codes for CASSRRRKGNTIYF.

This clonotype turned up a few times. The chain carries TRBV12-3 or TRBV12-4 and TRBJ2-3, with 7 bases aligning to TRBD2. The CDR3 extends over 14 amino acids. V gave up 3 bases and J gave up 5 bases; unmatched junction bases: 5. The CDR3 sequence is CASSLASGVDTQYF. The CDR3 DNA is TGTGCCAGCAGTTTGGCAAGCGGGGTAGATACGCAGTATTTT.